Described below is a single TCR beta chain sequence and its context. CDR3 length: 12 amino acids. The germline gives CDR1 SGHRS, CDR2 YFSETQ. The germline V and J ends were trimmed by 1 base and 3 bases, with 2 bases remaining between them. The sample is drawn from a study of T cells after posttransplantation cyclophosphamide. A marrow graft followed busulfan-fludarabine conditioning, with cyclophosphamide on days +3 and +4. Clones were sequenced by immunoSEQ multiplex PCR, and TCRdb holds only the in-frame ones, with some missing. The sample shows over 10,000 clones, around 2.1% of them seen only once.

The chain carries TRBV5-1 and TRBJ2-1, with D unresolved. Sequenced here: PBMCs, sampled after allogeneic stem cell transplant with posttransplant cyclophosphamide. The source is a male patient in his 30s who received an allogeneic stem cell transplant from a related donor, was CMV-positive, and had no GVHD. Some T cells may arise from the graft donor. The CDR3 DNA sequence: TGCGCCAGCAGCTTGCTCTACAATGAGCAGTTCTTC. Translating gives CASSLLYNEQFF.